One sample yielded the 10 T cell receptor beta chains listed below, sequenced in a study of blood T cell repertoires in COVID-19. TCRdb's copy holds only in-frame clones and misses some; the assay was immunoSEQ multiplex PCR. The table lists some 400,000 clones, around 90% of them singletons. The sample comprised peripheral blood. These receptors all stem from a man aged 18 to 29 with active or convalescent COVID-19.

This clone has just one count. The rearrangement links TRBV10-2 to TRBJ2-5, with D possibly being TRBD1 (5 bases). V lost 0 bases and J 4 bases, leaving 6 bases between the germline ends. Germline V gene data show CDR1 as WSHSY and CDR2 as SAAADI. The CDR3 loop spans 13 amino acids. CDR3 region: CASSESGPETQYF. The CDR3 bases are TGCGCCAGCAGTGAGTCGGGGCCAGAGACCCAGTACTTC.

This clone was counted only a few times. V gene TRBV5-4 combines with J gene TRBJ2-1; D gene ambiguous. The CDR3 runs 14 residues. Germline V gene lookup returns CDR1 SGHNT and CDR2 YYREEE (reference sequence). Trimming took 4 bases from V and 8 from J, leaving 16 bases between them. The CDR3 DNA reads TGTGCCAGCAGCCAAGCACTGAGTATTCATGAGCAGTTCTTC. Its protein is CASSQALSIHEQFF.

The rearrangement links TRBV27 to TRBJ1-2; 8 positions agree with TRBD1. The CDR3 runs 14 residues. Looked up from germline, CDR1 is MNHEY and CDR2 is SMNVEV (reference sequence). V was pared by 6 bases and J by 3 bases, with 6 bases of the junction left unmatched. The CDR3 region is CASRLDRADYGYTF. Written as DNA, the CDR3 is TGTGCCAGCAGGTTGGACAGGGCTGACTATGGCTACACCTTC.

This chain uses TRBV7-9 with TRBJ2-7; D is ambiguous. Germline CDR1 SEHNR, CDR2 FQNEAQ (reference sequence). V lost 2 bases and J lost 3, with 5 bases in between. The CDR3 runs to 12 residues. Written as DNA, the CDR3 is TGTGCCAGCAGCTTACTAGACTACGAGCAGTACTTC. Translation gives CASSLLDYEQYF.

This chain uses TRBV19 with TRBJ1-1; D is perhaps TRBD1 (5 bases). Trimming pared 4 bases from V and 4 bases from J, leaving 13 bases between. Germline V CDR1 and CDR2: LNHDA, SQIVND (reference sequence). The CDR3 contains 14 residues. The CDR3 DNA is TGTGCCAGTAGTACGTCGTGGGGCGGCACTGAAGCTTTCTTT. Protein product: CASSTSWGGTEAFF. Together with reference TRBV19 and TRBJ1-1, the CDR3 gives the full variable domain: DGGITQSPKYLFRKEGQNVTLSCEQNLNHDAMYWYRQDPGQGLRLIYYSQIVNDFQKGDIAEGYSVSREKKESFPLTVTSAQKNPTAFYLCASSTSWGGTEAFFGQGTRLTVV.

The rearrangement joins TRBV6-2 or TRBV6-3 to TRBJ1-6; D is unresolved. V dropped 4 bases and J dropped 4 bases, with 5 bases sitting between them. The CDR3 consists of 13 residues. Germline loops: CDR1 MNHEY, CDR2 SVGEGT. CDR3: CASSSRYNSPLHF. The CDR3 DNA follows: TGTGCCAGCAGTTCTAGGTATAATTCACCCCTCCACTTT.

Only a few counts were recorded for this clone. V is TRBV19 and J is TRBJ1-4; D may be TRBD1 (5 bases). Between the trimmed V and J ends, which lost 7 bases and 7 bases, there was a span of 16 bases. CDR1 is LNHDA, CDR2 SQIVND, per germline (reference sequence). The CDR3 consists of 14 residues. DNA for the CDR3: TGTGCCAGTACTGGCGGGGCCGAGGGTGAAAAACTGTTTTTT. It encodes CASTGGAEGEKLFF.

The chain employs TRBV2 and TRBJ1-2, with D tentatively TRBD1 (6 bases). Trimming stripped 2 bases from V and 7 bases from J, with 11 bases between. Germline CDR1 SNHLY, CDR2 FYNNEI. The CDR3 is made up of 13 amino acids. CDR3 nucleotides: TGTGCCAGCAGTGAAAGGGGGGGAAGTGGCTACACCTTC. This encodes CASSERGGSGYTF.

This chain connects TRBV5-1 to TRBJ1-3; TRBD1 is a possible D gene (5 bases). The CDR3 contains 16 residues. Per the germline V gene, CDR1 is SGHRS and CDR2 is YFSETQ. Between the trimmed V and J ends, which lost 4 bases and 0 bases, there was a span of 14 bases. CDR3 bases: TGCGCCAGCAGCGGCGGGGACCTACGCTCTGGAAACACCATATATTTT. It specifies CASSGGDLRSGNTIYF. Looking up the rest from reference TRBV5-1 and TRBJ1-3 gives the full variable domain: KAGVTQTPRYLIKTRGQQVTLSCSPISGHRSVSWYQQTPGQGLQFLFEYFSETQRNKGNFPGRFSGRQFSNSRSEMNVSTLELGDSALYLCASSGGDLRSGNTIYFGEGSWLTVV.

The chain carries TRBV3-1 (or the pseudogene TRBV3-2) and TRBJ1-1; 9 nucleotides align to TRBD1. The trim removed 4 bases at V and 7 bases at J, leaving 4 bases unmatched. Germline V gene sequence: CDR1 LGHDT, CDR2 YNNKEL (reference sequence). The length of the CDR3 is 13 residues. This chain's CDR3 is CASSPTGGGEAFF. In DNA, the CDR3 is TGTGCCAGCAGCCCGACAGGGGGAGGTGAAGCTTTCTTT.